These 29 T cell receptor beta chains share one sample of origin, sequenced in a study of T cell changes during pregnancy in multiple sclerosis. The data were produced by immunoSEQ multiplex PCR, yet TCRdb's version contains in-frame clones alone and is incomplete. The sample includes 65,000 to 90,000 clones, approximately 92% of them seen just once. The sequencing used peripheral blood, collected in the third trimester of pregnancy. The receptors come from a female donor in good health, enrolled as a control in a pregnancy study.

The V and J genes are TRBV5-1 and TRBJ2-7, with TRBD2 matching over 12 bases. The V gene end was trimmed by 2 bases and the J gene end by 0 bases; junction bases not matched to a gene: 6. This CDR3 contains 17 residues. CDR1 is SGHRS, CDR2 YFSETQ, per germline. The CDR3 DNA sequence: TGCGCCAGCAGCTTAGGACTAGCGGGGCCGTCCTCCTACGAGCAGTACTTC. Its translation: CASSLGLAGPSSYEQYF.

The chain combines TRBV5-4 with TRBJ2-3; 10 positions agree with TRBD2. V shed 4 bases, J shed 4 bases, and the junction held 6 bases outside the gene matches. The CDR3 contains 15 residues. Germline lookup yields CDR1 SGHNT and CDR2 YYREEE (reference sequence). The CDR3 sequence is CASSQEAGGPDTQYF. The CDR3 DNA sequence: TGTGCCAGCAGCCAAGAAGCGGGGGGGCCAGATACGCAGTATTTT.

The J gene is TRBJ1-3, the V gene TRBV27; TRBD1 agrees at 9 bases. The J segment lost 4 bases and the V segment lost 5 bases, leaving 9 bases of the junction unmatched. This CDR3 has 16 amino acids. CDR1 and CDR2 (germline): MNHEY, SMNVEV (reference sequence). CDR3 sequence reads: CASSTGQGLSGNTIYF. CDR3 DNA: TGTGCCAGCAGTACCGGACAGGGGCTCTCGGGAAACACCATATATTTT.

The rearrangement uses TRBV27 and TRBJ2-3; TRBD2 agrees at 7 bases. CDR1 MNHEY and CDR2 SMNVEV come from the germline V gene (reference sequence). The CDR3 totals 15 residues. V trimming: 5 bases; J trimming: 1 base; junction bases outside the gene matches: 6. The chain's CDR3 is CASSPLSGGTDTQYF. The CDR3 DNA follows: TGTGCCAGCAGTCCGTTGAGCGGGGGCACAGATACGCAGTATTTT.

This clone occurred once. The gene calls are TRBV7-2 and TRBJ1-1; TRBD1 agrees at 11 bases. V shed 5 bases, J shed 4 bases, and the junction held 9 bases outside the gene matches. The CDR3 runs to 16 residues. Germline loops: CDR1 SGHTA, CDR2 FQGNSA. The CDR3 loop reads CASSDPHGTGGTEAFF. The CDR3 region has the DNA TGTGCCAGCAGCGACCCGCACGGGACAGGGGGCACTGAAGCTTTCTTT.

This clone was found once. The genes are TRBV11-2 and TRBJ1-2; 7 nucleotides match TRBD1. Germline V gives CDR1 SGHAT, CDR2 FQNNGV. J gave up 6 bases and V 1 base, and 20 bases lay outside the gene matches. The CDR3 totals 19 residues. The CDR3 nucleotides read TGTGCCAGCAGCTTAGTCCCAAACTTACGGGACAGCTTAGCTCATGGCTACACCTTC. Translation: CASSLVPNLRDSLAHGYTF.

This chain joins TRBV5-5 and TRBJ2-6; no definite D call. The CDR3 consists of 15 residues. Trimming took off 0 bases at V and 1 base at J, with 5 bases between the two ends. Germline-derived CDR1 and CDR2 are SGHKS and YYEKEE (reference sequence). The CDR3 coding sequence is TGTGCCAGCAGCTTGGGGAGATCTGGGGCCAACGTCCTGACTTTC. Its translation is CASSLGRSGANVLTF. Variable domain in full (rest from reference TRBV5-5 and TRBJ2-6): DAGVTQSPTHLIKTRGQQVTLRCSPISGHKSVSWYQQVLGQGPQFIFQYYEKEERGRGNFPDRFSARQFPNYSSELNVNALLLGDSALYLCASSLGRSGANVLTFGAGSRLTVL.

V usage is TRBV7-9 and J usage is TRBJ2-1; TRBD1 matches at 8 bases. The CDR3 is 15 residues long. Germline V gene lookup returns CDR1 SEHNR and CDR2 FQNEAQ (reference sequence). V lost 2 bases and J lost 2; bases outside the gene matches: 2. Here the CDR3 reads CASSLRTGTYNEQFF. CDR3 nucleotides: TGTGCCAGCAGCTTAAGGACAGGGACCTACAATGAGCAGTTCTTC.

The rearrangement joins TRBV6-5 to TRBJ1-5; TRBD1 is a possible D gene (6 bases). The CDR3 spans 15 residues. V lost 5 bases and J lost 1, with 12 bases in between. The germline CDR1 and CDR2 sequences are MNHEY and SVGAGI. The CDR3 region is CASSQGGGSNQPQHF. The CDR3 DNA follows: TGTGCCAGCAGTCAAGGGGGTGGAAGCAATCAGCCCCAGCATTTT.

J is TRBJ2-6 and V is TRBV4-3, with 8 bases matching TRBD1. Per the germline V gene, CDR1 is LGHNA and CDR2 is YSLEER. Unmatched junction bases numbered 2, after V lost 1 base and J lost 0 bases. The CDR3 runs to 17 residues. CDR3 nucleotides: TGCGCCAGCAGCCAAGCCGGGACAGGCTCTGGGGCCAACGTCCTGACTTTC. As protein: CASSQAGTGSGANVLTF.

The chain carries TRBV7-9 and TRBJ2-7; 9 positions match TRBD2. The CDR3 runs 16 residues. The germline V gene has CDR1 SEHNR and CDR2 FQNEAQ (reference sequence). V lost 5 bases, J lost 2 bases, and 10 bases stayed unmatched. The DNA of the CDR3 is TGTGCCAGCAGCGCGACTAGCGGACCTGATACCTACGAGCAGTACTTC. This translates into CASSATSGPDTYEQYF.

The J gene is TRBJ1-1, the V gene TRBV2; D is possibly TRBD1 (6 bases). V was shortened by 1 base and J by 2 bases, with 11 bases between the two germline ends. The CDR3 loop spans 15 amino acids. The germline V gene has CDR1 SNHLY and CDR2 FYNNEI. The CDR3 region has the DNA TGTGCCAGCAGTGAAGAGGGGGGGATCAACACTGAAGCTTTCTTT. This translates into CASSEEGGINTEAFF.

V usage is TRBV11-2 and J usage is TRBJ2-3; TRBD1 agrees at 9 bases. Germline V lookup: CDR1 SGHAT, CDR2 FQNNGV. The CDR3 consists of 16 residues. The J segment lost 6 bases and the V segment lost 5 bases, leaving 12 bases of the junction unmatched. The CDR3 sequence: CASSTSRDRDVDTQYF. In nucleotides, the CDR3 is TGTGCCAGCAGCACAAGCCGGGACAGGGATGTGGATACGCAGTATTTT.

The rearrangement links TRBV5-1 to TRBJ1-4; D not resolved. The CDR3 consists of 16 residues. V was cut by 0 bases and J by 0 bases, with 9 bases left in between. Germline V gives CDR1 SGHRS, CDR2 YFSETQ. CDR3 in DNA: TGCGCCAGCAGCTTGGAACAGCAGGCAACTAATGAAAAACTGTTTTTT. Encoded protein: CASSLEQQATNEKLFF. The full variable domain, with the rest looked up from reference TRBV5-1 and TRBJ1-4, is KAGVTQTPRYLIKTRGQQVTLSCSPISGHRSVSWYQQTPGQGLQFLFEYFSETQRNKGNFPGRFSGRQFSNSRSEMNVSTLELGDSALYLCASSLEQQATNEKLFFGSGTQLSVL.

The V call is TRBV9, the J call TRBJ2-1; D is unresolved. This CDR3 region has 14 residues. Trimming pared 2 bases from V and 9 bases from J, leaving 15 bases between. The germline V gene has CDR1 SGDLS and CDR2 YYNGEE. The CDR3 protein is CASSVAFGQTEQFF. In DNA, the CDR3 is TGTGCCAGCAGCGTGGCCTTTGGGCAAACTGAGCAGTTCTTC.

The chain is built from TRBV19 and TRBJ1-5; 9 bases are a match to TRBD1. The CDR3 runs to 16 residues. Trimming took 2 bases from V and 8 from J; bases not matched to a gene: 10. Germline V CDR1 and CDR2: LNHDA, SQIVND (reference sequence). The CDR3 loop is CASSIPWTGEGKPQHF. DNA for the CDR3: TGTGCCAGTAGTATACCTTGGACAGGGGAAGGGAAGCCCCAGCATTTT.

This clone was counted a single time. J is TRBJ2-5 and V is TRBV11-3; 8 bases match TRBD1. The CDR3 is 15 amino acids. Trimming at V came to 5 bases and at J to 4 bases, leaving 9 bases not matched to a gene. CDR1 and CDR2 (germline): SGHNT, YENEEA. As DNA, the CDR3 is TGTGCCAGCAGCCCAGGACAGGGACTCTCAGAGACCCAGTACTTC. It yields the protein CASSPGQGLSETQYF.

The chain links TRBV28 to TRBJ2-3, with 15 bases matching TRBD2. Losses at the gene ends were 2 bases for V and 2 bases for J; bases not matched to a gene: 8. CDR1 is MDHEN and CDR2 is SYDVKM in the germline V gene. The length of the CDR3 is 19 residues. CDR3 in amino acids: CASSLPYWTSGGDTDTQYF. The CDR3 region has the DNA TGTGCCAGCAGTTTACCGTACTGGACTAGCGGGGGGGACACAGATACGCAGTATTTT.

The chain links TRBV10-2 to TRBJ2-7; a possible D gene is TRBD2 (6 bases). Trimming shortened V by 6 bases and J by 3 bases, and 12 bases separated the two germline ends. Looked up from germline, CDR1 is WSHSY and CDR2 is SAAADI. This CDR3 contains 13 residues. CDR3 loop: CASSGDWDYEQYF. DNA for the CDR3: TGCGCCAGCAGCGGGGACTGGGACTACGAGCAGTACTTC.

The chain employs TRBV4-1 and TRBJ1-1; perhaps TRBD1 as D (6 bases). This CDR3 region has 13 residues. Germline loops: CDR1 MGHRA, CDR2 YSYEKL. The V end was cut by 6 bases, the J end by 5 bases, with 13 bases between. CDR3 nucleotides: TGCGCCAGCAGACAGGGAGTAAGAACTGAAGCTTTCTTT. Translating gives CASRQGVRTEAFF.

The V gene is TRBV10-3, the J gene TRBJ2-1, with 7 bases aligning to TRBD1. Germline V gene sequence: CDR1 ENHRY, CDR2 SYGVKD. With 3 bases clipped from V and 15 bases from J, the junction kept 8 bases outside the gene matches. The CDR3 is 12 residues long. The CDR3 region is CAISEGQGVRFF. CDR3 nucleotides: TGTGCCATCAGTGAAGGGCAGGGGGTTCGGTTCTTC.

The J gene is TRBJ1-1, the V gene TRBV6-5, with D possibly being TRBD1 (5 bases). Germline loops: CDR1 MNHEY, CDR2 SVGAGI. This CDR3 has 15 residues. V was trimmed by 0 bases and J by 1 base, leaving 9 bases between them. In DNA form, the CDR3 reads TGTGCCAGCAGTTACTCGGGGCCAGCGAACACTGAAGCTTTCTTT. This sequence encodes CASSYSGPANTEAFF.

In its sample, this clone was seen a few times. The V gene is TRBV7-2, the J gene TRBJ2-5; TRBD2 matches 7 bases. Germline V lookup: CDR1 SGHTA, CDR2 FQGNSA. The CDR3 runs 14 residues. V lost 1 base to trimming and J lost 5 bases; unmatched junction nucleotides: 4. As DNA, the CDR3 is TGTGCCAGCAGCTTAGGGACTAGAGTGGAGACCCAGTACTTC. This gives the protein CASSLGTRVETQYF.

The CDR3 protein is CASSQQGWGEKLFF. The CDR3 nucleotides read TGTGCCAGCAGTCAACAGGGCTGGGGTGAAAAACTGTTTTTT. This chain links TRBV6-1 with TRBJ1-4, with TRBD1 as a possible D gene (6 bases). This CDR3 is built from 14 residues. Trimming removed 5 bases at V and 7 bases at J, with 14 bases between. Germline CDR1 is MNHNS and CDR2 is SASEGT.

This rearrangement joins TRBV27 to TRBJ1-4; TRBD1 matches 11 bases. Germline CDR1 is MNHEY and CDR2 is SMNVEV (reference sequence). The V segment lost 3 bases and the J segment 5 bases; nucleotides outside the gene matches: 5. CDR3 size: 16 residues. The CDR3, as DNA: TGTGCCAGCAGTTTTTTCGGGACAGGGGGAAATGAAAAACTGTTTTTT. This sequence encodes CASSFFGTGGNEKLFF.

The rearrangement links TRBV6-5 to TRBJ1-2; no firm D call. CDR1 and CDR2 from the germline V gene are MNHEY and SVGAGI. V shed 2 bases and J shed 2 bases, with 6 bases lying between them. The CDR3 is 13 residues long. The CDR3 protein is CASSYGRNYGYTF. As DNA, the CDR3 is TGTGCCAGCAGTTACGGCAGAAACTATGGCTACACCTTC.

The chain is built from TRBV5-4 and TRBJ2-7; possible D gene TRBD1, 5 bases. There are 13 residues in the CDR3. Germline V gene lookup returns CDR1 SGHNT and CDR2 YYREEE (reference sequence). Trimming left V 4 bases short and J 7 bases short, with 15 bases between. CDR3 nucleotides: TGTGCCAGCAGCCCGGACATTGCTAGAGAGCAGTACTTC. Its translation: CASSPDIAREQYF.

The chain employs TRBV27 and TRBJ1-5; D call uncertain. Germline V gene lookup returns CDR1 MNHEY and CDR2 SMNVEV (reference sequence). Trimming left V 8 bases short and J 0 bases short, with 14 bases between. The CDR3 length is 15 residues. CDR3 in DNA: TGTGCCAGCCGGAGCGGCGAGTATAGCAATCAGCCCCAGCATTTT. It encodes CASRSGEYSNQPQHF.

The rearrangement uses TRBV6-1 and TRBJ2-1; D gene unclear. Germline V lookup: CDR1 MNHNS, CDR2 SASEGT. The ends were cut back, 1 base at V and 0 bases at J, with 16 bases in the middle. This CDR3 has 18 residues. CDR3 residues: CASSEVGVQDASYNEQFF. The DNA for the CDR3 is TGTGCCAGCAGTGAAGTGGGTGTGCAGGATGCCTCCTACAATGAGCAGTTCTTC.